The T cell receptor beta chain under discussion was sequenced for a study of blood T cell repertoires in COVID-19. Measured with immunoSEQ multiplex PCR; TCRdb has only the in-frame clones, and not every one. Altogether around 62,000 clones are present, roughly 90% being singletons, with the ten largest covering approximately 4%. This CDR3 is built from 13 residues. V lost 5 bases, J lost 4 bases, and 11 bases lay in between. Per the germline V gene, CDR1 is MNHNY and CDR2 is SVGAGI (reference sequence). This receptor was taken from a human donor in a cohort sampled during active COVID-19. Specimen: peripheral blood. The genes are TRBV6-6 and TRBJ1-1; D perhaps matches TRBD1 (5 bases). This CDR3 reads CASSAREVTEAFF. CDR3 nucleotides: TGTGCCAGCAGTGCCAGGGAGGTCACTGAAGCTTTCTTT.